This T cell receptor (beta chain) was observed in a study of blood T cell repertoires in COVID-19 (dated by TCRdb to 2020 to 2022). About the full investigation: Samples covering the acute and convalescent phases of COVID-19 were provided by collaborators in the United States, Italy and Spain. The material from the prospective study consisted of cDNA or gDNA derived from T cells, B-cell-depleted T cells, or PBMCs. Subjects who had been exposed to COVID-19, were actively infected with it, or had recovered from it provided the deeply sampled blood TCRbeta repertoires that made up the dataset. The repertoires were made available in a free public database intended to serve as a resource for research on the immune response to SARS-CoV-2. Samples were obtained from the ongoing ImmuneRACE study (first 160 participants) and from about 1,300 subjects provided by 6 global collaborators. Nearly every sample came with metadata listing a de-identified subject ID, COVID-19 status, age in years and sex. Where available, HLA class I and class II types were taken from metadata supplied by the sample provider and were not determined by assay-based typing.

At one collaborating source in Seattle, patients were enrolled during active infection and were followed longitudinally through the course of disease. Whole blood was collected in K2EDTA tubes by collaborating institutions according to the institutions' own protocols. Collaborator samples were shipped for TCRbeta analysis as frozen whole blood, isolated PBMCs, or DNA extracted from either sample type. Turning to this clone: Which antigen it targets is not known. No much larger clone exists at a distance of one base, and base qualities are not known.

TCRbeta CDR3 regions were amplified from genomic DNA using the immunoSEQ Assay, a bias-controlled multiplex PCR. Concerning the study's data processing: The number of nucleated cells in each sample was estimated by amplification of reference gene primers within the assay. Sequence reads were collapsed and filtered to measure the absolute abundance of every unique TCRbeta CDR3 rearrangement. For each sample, productive Simpson clonality was calculated as the square root of Simpson's diversity index across productive rearrangements. Held by TCRdb, this immuneACCESS table contains in-frame sequences only and omits some clones. Under half of the omission traces to an unresolved V gene where checked; the cause of the rest is unknown. The V and J calls and clone size were taken over from that table, and D and trimming were inferred from the DNA. In this sample the table shows about 140,000 clones, roughly 89% of which occur a single time. The top ten clones comprise around 9.5% of the sample.

Unmatched junction bases come to 8, with V trimmed by 3 bases and J by 7 bases. From the cysteine up to the phenylalanine, the CDR3 has a length of 14 residues. Only CDR3 DNA remains: 42 bases, in frame from the first base. In the germline V gene, CDR1 corresponds to MDHEN and CDR2 to SYDVKM. Overall results and qualifications from the work: The quantity of clinical and demographic metadata differed by source and by participant and was supplied without curation.

The source material was peripheral blood. The chain is encoded by TRBV28 joined to TRBJ2-7; a stretch of 8 junction bases matches TRBD1. This sequence originates from a man aged 30 to 39 with COVID-19, enrolled during active disease. CDR3 region: CASSFPQGAGEQYF. The DNA sequence is TGTGCCAGCAGTTTCCCTCAGGGGGCGGGTGAGCAGTACTTC. When the CDR3 is completed using the reference TRBV28 and TRBJ2-7 genes on either side, the full variable domain is DVKVTQSSRYLVKRTGEKVFLECVQDMDHENMFWYRQDPGLGLRLIYFSYDVKMKEKGDIPEGYSVSREKKERFSLILESASTNQTSMYLCASSFPQGAGEQYFGPGTRLTVT.